This T cell receptor (beta chain) was captured in a study of a mutant IDH1 vaccine in newly diagnosed glioma. Study-level information: Among treated patients, about 62% were male and about 40% female, and mean age was 40.4 years. Radiotherapy, temozolomide, or both had been given previously, and both were given to most.

Assay: immunoSEQ multiplex PCR; the TCRdb copy retains only in-frame clones and omits some. The sample holds fewer than 35,000 clones; roughly three fifths are singletons and the top ten take around 10%. Time point described: week 5, during vaccination. Alongside topical imiquimod, each dose of vaccine comprised 300 ug of mutant IDH1 20-mer peptide. Points from the study as a whole: A vaccine-induced immune response developed in 93.3% of the patients.

This clone has just a few counts. What it binds is unknown. The sample consisted of PBMCs, taken from a glioma patient whose treatment included an IDH1 peptide vaccine. The receptor was isolated from a woman aged 18 to 35 with glioma.

The CDR3 DNA reads TGTGCCTGGAGTGCAGGGGTTGCGAGGGACACCATATATTTT. It is translated as CAWSAGVARDTIYF. V usage is TRBV30 and J usage is TRBJ1-3; D perhaps matches TRBD1 (6 bases). V lost 1 base, J lost 8 bases, and 15 bases lay in between. The CDR3 has 14 residues. CDR1 GTSNPN and CDR2 SVGIG come from the germline V gene (reference sequence).